Here is one T cell receptor (beta chain) with its context. Researchers used genomic DNA as the template to profile TCR beta VDJ and CDR3. From the reads, TCRdb called clonotypes with MiXCR, one entry per CDR3 protein. The repertoire includes about 120,000 distinct CDR3 sequences, approximately 41% of them detected once, and over 2% sits in the top ten. The data derive from a study of CD8+CD57+ T cells in acquired aplastic anemia. The CDR3 has 15 residues. Germline CDR1 SGHKS, CDR2 YYEKEE (reference sequence). V was shortened by 4 bases and J by 0 bases, with 13 bases between the two germline ends. Patients sequenced had flow cytometry evidence of CD8+CD57+ cell expansion.

The receptor was isolated from a human donor with aplastic anemia. Sequencing was performed on sorted CD4+, CD8+, or CD8+CD57+ T cells (not recorded which) from PBMCs. This chain joins TRBV5-5 and TRBJ1-2; a possible D gene is TRBD1 (5 bases). The CDR3 bases are TGTGCCAGCAGCCCGGTCTGGGGCCCTAACTATGGCTACACCTTC. Protein product: CASSPVWGPNYGYTF.